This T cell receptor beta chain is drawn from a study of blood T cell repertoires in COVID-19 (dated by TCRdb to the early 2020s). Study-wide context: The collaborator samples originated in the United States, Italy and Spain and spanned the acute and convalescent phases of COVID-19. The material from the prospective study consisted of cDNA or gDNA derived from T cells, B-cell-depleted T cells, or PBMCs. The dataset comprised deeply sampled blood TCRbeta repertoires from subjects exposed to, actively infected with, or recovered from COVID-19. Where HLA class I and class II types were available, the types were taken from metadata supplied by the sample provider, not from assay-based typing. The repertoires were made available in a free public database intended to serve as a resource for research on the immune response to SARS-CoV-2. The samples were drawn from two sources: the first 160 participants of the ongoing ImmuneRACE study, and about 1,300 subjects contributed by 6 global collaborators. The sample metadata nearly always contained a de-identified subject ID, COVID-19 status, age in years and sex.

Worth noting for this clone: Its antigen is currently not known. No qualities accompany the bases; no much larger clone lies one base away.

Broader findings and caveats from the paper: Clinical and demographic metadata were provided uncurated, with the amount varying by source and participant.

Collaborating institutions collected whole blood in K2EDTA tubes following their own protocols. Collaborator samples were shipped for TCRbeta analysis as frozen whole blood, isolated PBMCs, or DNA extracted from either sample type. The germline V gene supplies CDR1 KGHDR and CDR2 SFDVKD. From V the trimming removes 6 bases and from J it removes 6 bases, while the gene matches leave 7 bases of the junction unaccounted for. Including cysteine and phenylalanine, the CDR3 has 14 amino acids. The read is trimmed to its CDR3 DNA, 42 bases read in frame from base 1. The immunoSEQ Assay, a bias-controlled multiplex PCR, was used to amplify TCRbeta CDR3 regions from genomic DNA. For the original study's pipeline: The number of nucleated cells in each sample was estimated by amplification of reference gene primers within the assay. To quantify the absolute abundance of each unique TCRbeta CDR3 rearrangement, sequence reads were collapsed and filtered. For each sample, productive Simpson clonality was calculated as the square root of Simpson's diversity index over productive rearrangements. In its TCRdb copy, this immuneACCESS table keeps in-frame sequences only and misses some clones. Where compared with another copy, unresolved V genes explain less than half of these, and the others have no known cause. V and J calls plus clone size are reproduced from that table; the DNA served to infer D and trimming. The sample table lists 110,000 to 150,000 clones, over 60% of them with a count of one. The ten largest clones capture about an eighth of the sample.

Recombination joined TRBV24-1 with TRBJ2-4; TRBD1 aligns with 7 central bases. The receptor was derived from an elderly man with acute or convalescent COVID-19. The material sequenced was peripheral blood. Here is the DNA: TGTGCCACCAGTTCGACAGAGGGGGCAAACATTCAGTACTTC. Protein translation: CATSSTEGANIQYF.